This T cell receptor beta chain derives from a study of cytomegalovirus exposure and HLA in healthy donors. The PCR had 60 Vbeta and 13 Jbeta primers. Data came from immunoSEQ multiplex PCR; TCRdb stores just in-frame clones and leaves some out. The repertoire includes 160,000 or so clones, more than 75% of them detected once, and 2% to 2.5% sits in the top ten. Whole-study results and caveats: Prior analysis indicated that the majority of TCR beta V segments exhibited productivity approximately 87% or approximately 30% of the time. Cytomegalovirus association was listed for roughly 160 TCR beta chains.

CDR1 and CDR2 from the germline V gene are SQVTM and ANQGSEA. V lost 3 bases and J lost 4, with 9 bases in between. This CDR3 is built from 12 residues. This clone was seen more than once but under ten times. Its antigen is unidentified. The sequence was obtained from a woman aged 18-29 years in good health and CMV-seronegative. Input material: PBMCs. The chain employs TRBV29-1 and TRBJ1-2, with D unresolved. In DNA, the CDR3 is TGCAGCGTTGAGGAGTTAGTCTATGGCTACACCTTC. This gives the protein CSVEELVYGYTF.